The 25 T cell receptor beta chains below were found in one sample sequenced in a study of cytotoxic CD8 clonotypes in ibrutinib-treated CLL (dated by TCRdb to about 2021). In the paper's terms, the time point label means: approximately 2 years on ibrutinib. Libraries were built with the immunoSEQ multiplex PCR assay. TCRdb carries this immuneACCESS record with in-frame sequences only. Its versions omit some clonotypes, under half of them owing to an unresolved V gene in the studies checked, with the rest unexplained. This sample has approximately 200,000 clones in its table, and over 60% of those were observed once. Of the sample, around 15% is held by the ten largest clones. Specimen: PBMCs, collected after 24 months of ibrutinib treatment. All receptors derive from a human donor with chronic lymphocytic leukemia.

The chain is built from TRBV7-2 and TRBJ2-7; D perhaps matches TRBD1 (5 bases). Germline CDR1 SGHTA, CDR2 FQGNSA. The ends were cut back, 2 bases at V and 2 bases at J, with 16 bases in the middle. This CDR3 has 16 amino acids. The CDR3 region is CASSLWSQGVTYEQYF. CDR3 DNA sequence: TGTGCCAGCAGCTTATGGAGCCAGGGTGTGACCTACGAGCAGTACTTC.

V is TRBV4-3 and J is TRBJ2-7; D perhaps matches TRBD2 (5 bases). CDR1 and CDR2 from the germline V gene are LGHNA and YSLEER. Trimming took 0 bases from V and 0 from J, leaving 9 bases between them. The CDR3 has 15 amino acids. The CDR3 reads CASSQESGYSYEQYF. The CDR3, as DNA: TGCGCCAGCAGCCAAGAGAGCGGCTACTCCTACGAGCAGTACTTC.

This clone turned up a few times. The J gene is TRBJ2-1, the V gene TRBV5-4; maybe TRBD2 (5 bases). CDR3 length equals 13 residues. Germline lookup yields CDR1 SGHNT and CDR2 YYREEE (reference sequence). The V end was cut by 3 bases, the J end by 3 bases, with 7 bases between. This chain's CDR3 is CASSSRDYNEQFF. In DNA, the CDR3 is TGTGCCAGCAGCTCCCGGGACTACAATGAGCAGTTCTTC.

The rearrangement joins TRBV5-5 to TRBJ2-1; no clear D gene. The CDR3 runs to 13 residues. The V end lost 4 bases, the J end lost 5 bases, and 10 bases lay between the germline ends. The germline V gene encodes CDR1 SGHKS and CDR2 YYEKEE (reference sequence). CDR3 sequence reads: CASSVEMDNEQFF. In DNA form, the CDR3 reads TGTGCCAGCAGCGTAGAGATGGACAATGAGCAGTTCTTC. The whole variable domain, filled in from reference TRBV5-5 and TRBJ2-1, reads DAGVTQSPTHLIKTRGQQVTLRCSPISGHKSVSWYQQVLGQGPQFIFQYYEKEERGRGNFPDRFSARQFPNYSSELNVNALLLGDSALYLCASSVEMDNEQFFGPGTRLTVL.

CDR3 in amino acids: CASSQGAGLNQPQHF. In DNA, the CDR3 is TGCGCCAGCAGCCAAGGGGCGGGGCTTAATCAGCCCCAGCATTTT. This chain connects TRBV4-1 to TRBJ1-5; maybe TRBD1 (5 bases). V was shortened by 1 base and J by 4 bases, with 11 bases between the two germline ends. Germline assignment: CDR1 MGHRA and CDR2 YSYEKL. The CDR3 loop spans 15 amino acids.

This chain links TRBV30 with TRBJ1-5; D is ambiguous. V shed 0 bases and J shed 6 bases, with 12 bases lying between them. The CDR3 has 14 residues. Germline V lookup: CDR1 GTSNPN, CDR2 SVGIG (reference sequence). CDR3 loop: CAWSVRREGQPQHF. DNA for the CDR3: TGTGCCTGGAGTGTACGGAGGGAAGGTCAGCCCCAGCATTTT.

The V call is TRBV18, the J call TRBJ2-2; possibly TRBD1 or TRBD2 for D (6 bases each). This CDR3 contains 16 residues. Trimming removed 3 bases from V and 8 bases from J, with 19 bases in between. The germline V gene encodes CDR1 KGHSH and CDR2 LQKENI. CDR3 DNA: TGTGCCAGCTCACCCCGACAGACGGGGGCCGGTGGGGAGCTGTTTTTT. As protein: CASSPRQTGAGGELFF.

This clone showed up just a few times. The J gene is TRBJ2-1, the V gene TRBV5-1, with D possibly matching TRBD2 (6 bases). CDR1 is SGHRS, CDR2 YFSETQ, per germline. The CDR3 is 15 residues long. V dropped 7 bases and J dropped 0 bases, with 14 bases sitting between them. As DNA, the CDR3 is TGCGCCAGCGGCGGGACGGAGGGCTCCTACAATGAGCAGTTCTTC. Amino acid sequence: CASGGTEGSYNEQFF.

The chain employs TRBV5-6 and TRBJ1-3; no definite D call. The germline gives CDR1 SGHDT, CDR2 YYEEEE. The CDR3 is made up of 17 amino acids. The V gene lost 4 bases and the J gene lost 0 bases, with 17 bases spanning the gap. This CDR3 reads CASSPPGSVSSGNTIYF. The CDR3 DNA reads TGTGCCAGCAGCCCCCCGGGGAGCGTAAGCTCTGGAAACACCATATATTTT.

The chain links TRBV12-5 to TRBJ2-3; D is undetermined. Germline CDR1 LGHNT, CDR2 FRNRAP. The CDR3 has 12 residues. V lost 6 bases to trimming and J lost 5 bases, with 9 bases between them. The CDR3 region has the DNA TGTGCTAGTGGAACCATCGTAGATACGCAGTATTTT. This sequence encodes CASGTIVDTQYF. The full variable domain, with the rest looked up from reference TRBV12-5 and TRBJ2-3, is DARVTQTPRHKVTEMGQEVTMRCQPILGHNTVFWYRQTMMQGLELLAYFRNRAPLDDSGMPKDRFSAEMPDATLATLKIQPSEPRDSAVYFCASGTIVDTQYFGPGTRLTVL.

CDR3 DNA sequence: TGTGCCAGCAGCTCAACAGCCAGTGGCTACACCTTC. Amino acids: CASSSTASGYTF. The chain links TRBV11-2 to TRBJ1-2; D is unclear. CDR3 size: 12 residues. Trimming removed 4 bases from V and 7 bases from J, with 10 bases in between. The germline gives CDR1 SGHAT, CDR2 FQNNGV.

DNA for the CDR3: TGTGCCTTTGGACAGGGGGCATTAGAGACCCAGTACTTC. Translation gives CAFGQGALETQYF. The chain couples TRBV30 to TRBJ2-5; TRBD1 matches 11 bases. The CDR3 has 13 residues. The V segment lost 7 bases and the J segment 4 bases; nucleotides outside the gene matches: 5. Germline CDR1 is GTSNPN and CDR2 is SVGIG (reference sequence).

CDR3 amino acids: CASSQGLYEQYF. Written as DNA, the CDR3 is TGTGCCAGCAGCCAAGGTCTCTACGAGCAGTACTTC. The rearrangement uses TRBV14 and TRBJ2-7; no definite D call. Germline V gene data show CDR1 as SGHDN and CDR2 as FVKESK. The CDR3 is made up of 12 amino acids. V lost 1 base, J lost 3 bases, and 4 bases lay in between.

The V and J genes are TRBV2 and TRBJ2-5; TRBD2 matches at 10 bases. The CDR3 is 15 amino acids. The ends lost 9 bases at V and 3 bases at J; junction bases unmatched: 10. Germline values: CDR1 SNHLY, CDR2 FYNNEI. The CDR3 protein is CARRLAGEFKETQYF. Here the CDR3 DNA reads TGTGCCAGGAGACTAGCGGGCGAATTTAAAGAGACCCAGTACTTC.

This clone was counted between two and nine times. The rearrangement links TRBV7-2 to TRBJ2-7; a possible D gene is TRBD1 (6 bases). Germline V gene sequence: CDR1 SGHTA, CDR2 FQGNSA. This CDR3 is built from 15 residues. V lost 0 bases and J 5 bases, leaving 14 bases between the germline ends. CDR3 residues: CASSLALQGVNEQYF. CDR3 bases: TGTGCCAGCAGCTTAGCGCTACAGGGAGTCAACGAGCAGTACTTC.

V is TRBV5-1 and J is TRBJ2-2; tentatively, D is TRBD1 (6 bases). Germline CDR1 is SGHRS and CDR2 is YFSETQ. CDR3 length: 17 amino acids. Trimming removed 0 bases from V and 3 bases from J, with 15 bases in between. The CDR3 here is CASSLAVQGSDTGELFF. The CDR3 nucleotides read TGCGCCAGCAGCTTGGCCGTCCAGGGGTCGGACACCGGGGAGCTGTTTTTT.

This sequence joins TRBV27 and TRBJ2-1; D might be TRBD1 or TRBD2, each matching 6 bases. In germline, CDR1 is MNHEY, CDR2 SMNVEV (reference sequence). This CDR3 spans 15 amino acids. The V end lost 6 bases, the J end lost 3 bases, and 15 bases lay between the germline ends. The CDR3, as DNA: TGTGCCAGCAGGGACCCGGGGGCTCGCTACAATGAGCAGTTCTTC. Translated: CASRDPGARYNEQFF.

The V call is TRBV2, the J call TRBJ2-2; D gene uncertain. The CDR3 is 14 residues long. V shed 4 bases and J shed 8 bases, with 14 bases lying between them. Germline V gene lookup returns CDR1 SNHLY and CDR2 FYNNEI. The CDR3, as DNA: TGTGCCAGCAGTGGGTCCCTTACGCCTGGGGAGCTGTTTTTT. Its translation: CASSGSLTPGELFF.

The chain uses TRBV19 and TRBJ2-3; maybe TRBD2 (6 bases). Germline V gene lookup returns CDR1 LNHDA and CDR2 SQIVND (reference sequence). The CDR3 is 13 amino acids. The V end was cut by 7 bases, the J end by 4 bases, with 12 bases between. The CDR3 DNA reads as TGTGCCAGTAACCAGCGGGCTTCAGATACGCAGTATTTT. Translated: CASNQRASDTQYF.

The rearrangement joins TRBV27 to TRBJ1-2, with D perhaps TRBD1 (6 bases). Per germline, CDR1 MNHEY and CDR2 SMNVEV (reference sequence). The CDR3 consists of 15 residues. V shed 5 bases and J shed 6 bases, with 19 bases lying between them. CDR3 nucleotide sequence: TGTGCCAGCAGTCCACTTACAGGGCCGTTCAATGGCTACACCTTC. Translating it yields CASSPLTGPFNGYTF.

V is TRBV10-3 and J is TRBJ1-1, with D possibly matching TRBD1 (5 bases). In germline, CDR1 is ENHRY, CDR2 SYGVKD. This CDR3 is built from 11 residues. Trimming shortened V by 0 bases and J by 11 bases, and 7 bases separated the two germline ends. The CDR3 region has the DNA TGTGCCATCAGTGAGTCTTGGGGCGCTTTCTTT. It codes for CAISESWGAFF.

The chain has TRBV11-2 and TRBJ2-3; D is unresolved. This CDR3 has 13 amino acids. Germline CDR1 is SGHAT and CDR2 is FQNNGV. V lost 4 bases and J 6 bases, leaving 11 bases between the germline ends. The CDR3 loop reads CASSWAELDTQYF. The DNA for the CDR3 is TGTGCCAGCAGCTGGGCGGAGCTCGATACGCAGTATTTT.

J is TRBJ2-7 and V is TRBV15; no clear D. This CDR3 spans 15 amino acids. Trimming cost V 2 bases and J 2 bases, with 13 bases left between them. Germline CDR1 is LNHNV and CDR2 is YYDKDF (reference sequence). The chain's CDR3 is CATSRPSDGTYEQYF. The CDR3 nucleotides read TGTGCCACCAGCAGACCCTCAGATGGTACCTACGAGCAGTACTTC.

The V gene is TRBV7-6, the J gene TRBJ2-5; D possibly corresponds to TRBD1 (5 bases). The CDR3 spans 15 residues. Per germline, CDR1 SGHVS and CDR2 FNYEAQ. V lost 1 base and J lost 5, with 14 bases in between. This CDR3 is CASSLEGSSRETQYF. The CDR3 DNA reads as TGTGCCAGCAGCTTAGAGGGGTCTAGTCGGGAGACCCAGTACTTC.

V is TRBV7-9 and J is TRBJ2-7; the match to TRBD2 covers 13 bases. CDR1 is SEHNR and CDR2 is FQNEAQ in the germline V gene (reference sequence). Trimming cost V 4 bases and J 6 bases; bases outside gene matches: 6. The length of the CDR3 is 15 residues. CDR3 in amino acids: CASSSGLAGVSEQYF. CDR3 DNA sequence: TGTGCCAGCAGCTCAGGACTAGCGGGAGTTTCCGAGCAGTACTTC.